The entry below gives a single T cell receptor beta chain sequence along with its context. The length of the CDR3 is 15 residues. V was clipped by 4 bases and J by 1 base, with 14 bases between them. Germline assignment: CDR1 SGHTA and CDR2 FQGTGA. The data were obtained in a study of blood T cells in healthy people across ages. A sample-barcoded 5' primer and a J-beta primer mix were used in a second PCR of about 7 to 11 cycles. TCRdb processed the 5' RACE reads anew with MiXCR; each CDR3 protein has one entry. The data contain 780,000 or so distinct CDR3 sequences, roughly three fifths of them singletons.

The rearrangement uses TRBV7-3 and TRBJ2-7, with D perhaps matching TRBD2 (6 bases). The receptor was isolated from a middle-aged man in good health. Sequenced input: blood. CDR3 loop: CASSSTPGLSYEQYF. The CDR3 DNA sequence: TGTGCCAGCAGCTCGACACCGGGACTTTCCTACGAGCAGTACTTC.